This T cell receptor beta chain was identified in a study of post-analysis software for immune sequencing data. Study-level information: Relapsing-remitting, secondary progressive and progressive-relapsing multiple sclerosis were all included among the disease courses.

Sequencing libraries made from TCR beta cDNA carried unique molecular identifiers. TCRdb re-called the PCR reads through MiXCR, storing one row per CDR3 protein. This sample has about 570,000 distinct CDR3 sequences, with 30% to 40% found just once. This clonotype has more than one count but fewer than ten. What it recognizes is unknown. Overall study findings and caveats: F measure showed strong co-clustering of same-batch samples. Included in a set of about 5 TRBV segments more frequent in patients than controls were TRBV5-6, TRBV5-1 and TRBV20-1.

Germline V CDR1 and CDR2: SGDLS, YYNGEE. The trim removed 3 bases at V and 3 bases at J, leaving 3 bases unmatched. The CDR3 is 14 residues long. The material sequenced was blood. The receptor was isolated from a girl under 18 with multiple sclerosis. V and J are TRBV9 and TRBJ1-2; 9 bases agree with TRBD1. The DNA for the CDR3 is TGTGCCAGCAGCGGGACAGGGGTACACTATGGCTACACCTTC. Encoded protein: CASSGTGVHYGYTF.